This record concerns one T cell receptor (beta chain) sequence. What it binds is not known. This could be a read error, since a much larger clone is one nucleotide away. This specimen comes from a study of regulatory T cells in long-lasting Graves disease. As for the study in general: Those Graves' patients who were newly diagnosed had been on antithyroid drugs under 3 months. Study-wide results and caveats: Small sample size may have lowered accuracy.

Time point defined: newly diagnosed GD, antithyroid drugs for less than 3 months. PBMCs provided the RNA from which the TCR library was made. In building TCR beta libraries, iRepertoire HTBI primers were used together with Arm-PCR of CDR3 regions. MiXCR was run by TCRdb on the multiplex PCR reads, yielding one entry per CDR3 protein. Of 580,000 or so distinct CDR3 sequences in the sample, about 16% were seen once. CDR1 is MDHEN, CDR2 SYDVKM, per germline. The CDR3 loop spans 13 amino acids. Trimming shortened V by 6 bases and J by 2 bases, and 11 bases separated the two germline ends. The same data also contributed to another study, on T cells in Graves' hyperthyroidism and ophthalmopathy. That study reports: It was considered stable Graves' hyperthyroidism when ophthalmopathy did not progress within 18 months.

The specimen was peripheral blood mononuclear cells (PBMCs), collected at new diagnosis, from a patient treated with antithyroid drugs. The V call is TRBV28, the J call TRBJ2-7, with a tentative D call TRBD2 (7 bases). The receptor comes from a man aged 18-30 years with Graves disease. The CDR3 sequence is CASRAGHPYEQYF. The CDR3, as DNA: TGTGCCAGCAGAGCGGGACACCCCTACGAGCAGTACTTC.